Below are 20 T cell receptor beta chains sequenced from a single sample in a study of blood T cell repertoires in COVID-19. The protocol was immunoSEQ multiplex PCR, while the TCRdb copy is restricted to in-frame clones and leaves out a portion. The sample carries about 250,000 clones, more than 75% recorded once. Sequenced sample: peripheral blood. These receptors came from a middle-aged woman who had recovered from COVID-19.

V gene TRBV7-2 combines with J gene TRBJ2-5; 7 bases match TRBD1. The trim removed 1 base at V and 1 base at J, leaving 6 bases unmatched. CDR3 length equals 16 residues. CDR1 and CDR2 from the germline V gene are SGHTA and FQGNSA. The CDR3 spells CASSLGPGTAQETQYF. As DNA, the CDR3 is TGTGCCAGCAGCTTAGGCCCGGGGACAGCCCAAGAGACCCAGTACTTC. Drawing the rest from reference TRBV7-2 and TRBJ2-5, the complete variable domain is GAGVSQSPSNKVTEKGKDVELRCDPISGHTALYWYRQSLGQGLEFLIYFQGNSAPDKSGLPSDRFSAERTGGSVSTLTIQRTQQEDSAVYLCASSLGPGTAQETQYFGPGTRLLVL.

V usage is TRBV2 and J usage is TRBJ1-1; D is perhaps TRBD1 (6 bases). Trimming took off 1 base at V and 8 bases at J, with 14 bases between the two ends. CDR1 SNHLY and CDR2 FYNNEI come from the germline V gene. This CDR3 has 14 residues. The DNA of the CDR3 is TGTGCCAGCAGTGAAGTTGGTGGGGGGGCAGAAGCTTTCTTT. As protein: CASSEVGGGAEAFF.

V usage is TRBV6-2 or TRBV6-3 and J usage is TRBJ2-2; 12 bases are shared with TRBD2. The CDR3 has 16 amino acids. The V segment lost 2 bases and the J segment 7 bases; nucleotides outside the gene matches: 5. Germline CDR1 MNHEY, CDR2 SVGEGT. This CDR3 is CASSYRLAGEVGELFF. The CDR3 bases are TGTGCCAGCAGTTACCGACTAGCGGGAGAGGTCGGGGAGCTGTTTTTT.

V gene TRBV3-1 (or the pseudogene TRBV3-2) combines with J gene TRBJ2-7, with D perhaps TRBD1 (6 bases). Germline V gene data show CDR1 as LGHDT and CDR2 as YNNKEL (reference sequence). Trimming left V 4 bases short and J 0 bases short, with 19 bases between. The CDR3 is 17 residues long. The CDR3 sequence: CASSPQGVGTNSYEQYF. The DNA for the CDR3 is TGTGCCAGCAGCCCCCAGGGAGTGGGGACAAACTCCTACGAGCAGTACTTC.

The chain carries TRBV6-5 and TRBJ1-2; TRBD1 might be the D (6 bases). The V end was cut by 10 bases, the J end by 3 bases, with 21 bases between. Germline CDR1 MNHEY, CDR2 SVGAGI. There are 15 residues in the CDR3. This chain's CDR3 is CATAEGGAFDYGYTF. Here the CDR3 DNA reads TGTGCCACAGCCGAGGGGGGGGCGTTCGACTATGGCTACACCTTC.

V gene TRBV11-2 combines with J gene TRBJ2-5; 7 nucleotides align to TRBD1. The V gene end was trimmed by 5 bases and the J gene end by 5 bases; junction bases not matched to a gene: 8. This CDR3 region has 14 residues. CDR1 and CDR2 (germline): SGHAT, FQNNGV. As DNA, the CDR3 is TGTGCCAGCAGCCCCCAGACAGGGTGGGAGACCCAGTACTTC. It is translated as CASSPQTGWETQYF.

This chain connects TRBV15 to TRBJ2-7; 7 nucleotides agree with TRBD2. Germline CDR1 reads LNHNV; CDR2 reads YYDKDF (reference sequence). The CDR3 runs 15 residues. Trimming cost V 5 bases and J 2 bases; bases outside gene matches: 9. CDR3 in amino acids: CATSAGREPTYEQYF. In DNA, the CDR3 is TGTGCCACCAGCGCGGGGCGGGAGCCCACCTACGAGCAGTACTTC.

This chain joins TRBV18 and TRBJ1-2; 7 positions match TRBD1. CDR1 is KGHSH and CDR2 is LQKENI in the germline V gene. Losses at the gene ends were 6 bases for V and 5 bases for J; bases not matched to a gene: 9. The length of the CDR3 is 14 residues. The CDR3 loop is CASSPGGTAYGYTF. In nucleotides, the CDR3 is TGTGCCAGCTCCCCGGGCGGGACAGCATATGGCTACACCTTC.

The chain couples TRBV10-3 to TRBJ2-1, with 11 bases matching TRBD2. This CDR3 is 12 amino acids long. CDR1 is ENHRY, CDR2 SYGVKD, per germline. V lost 4 bases, J lost 16 bases, and 6 bases stayed unmatched. Written as DNA, the CDR3 is TGTGCCATCAGTGTGGGGACTAGCGGAGCTTTCTTC. Protein product: CAISVGTSGAFF.

This rearrangement joins TRBV7-2 to TRBJ1-1; 11 positions match TRBD1. CDR1 and CDR2 (germline): SGHTA, FQGNSA. V was clipped by 3 bases and J by 6 bases; unmatched bases: 9. This CDR3 contains 16 residues. CDR3 nucleotide sequence: TGTGCCAGCAGCTTTTTTTTGGGACAGGGGGGATCTGAAGCTTTCTTT. Encoded protein: CASSFFLGQGGSEAFF.

The chain has TRBV30 and TRBJ2-1; unclear D gene. This CDR3 is 13 amino acids long. Deletions cut 0 bases from V and 10 bases from J, with 13 bases between. CDR1 is GTSNPN and CDR2 is SVGIG in the germline V gene (reference sequence). CDR3 amino acids: CAWSVGGPQEQFF. The CDR3 DNA reads as TGTGCCTGGAGTGTTGGCGGCCCCCAAGAGCAGTTCTTC. Complete variable domain (other parts from reference TRBV30 and TRBJ2-1): SQTIHQWPATLVQPVGSPLSLECTVEGTSNPNLYWYRQAAGRGLQLLFYSVGIGQISSEVPQNLSASRPQDRQFILSSKKLLLSDSGFYLCAWSVGGPQEQFFGPGTRLTVL.

This clone appeared once. This chain joins TRBV19 and TRBJ2-5; D perhaps matches TRBD2 (5 bases). The germline V gene encodes CDR1 LNHDA and CDR2 SQIVND (reference sequence). The CDR3 contains 14 residues. V gave up 4 bases and J gave up 1 base, with 10 bases separating them. The CDR3 DNA follows: TGTGCCAGTAGTACCCTAGCCGTCCAAGAGACCCAGTACTTC. This codes for CASSTLAVQETQYF.

This rearrangement joins TRBV6-1 to TRBJ2-6; 11 nucleotides match TRBD2. CDR3 length: 18 amino acids. After removal of 4 bases from V and 2 bases from J, the junction contained 7 bases not matched to a gene. The germline V gene has CDR1 MNHNS and CDR2 SASEGT. The CDR3 bases are TGTGCCAGCAGTGCATCACTAGCGGGAGCTGCTGGGGCCAACGTCCTGACTTTC. Residues: CASSASLAGAAGANVLTF.

Only a few counts were recorded for this clone. The rearrangement links TRBV19 to TRBJ1-1; 7 bases fit TRBD1. Germline values: CDR1 LNHDA, CDR2 SQIVND (reference sequence). V dropped 5 bases and J dropped 4; count of bases not matched to a gene: 7. This CDR3 contains 14 residues. CDR3 sequence: CASSPNRGGTEAFF. In DNA, the CDR3 is TGTGCCAGTAGTCCCAACAGGGGAGGCACTGAAGCTTTCTTT.

This chain links TRBV20-1 with TRBJ1-1; D is unclear. CDR1 and CDR2 (germline): DFQATT, SNEGSKA (reference sequence). Trimming took off 6 bases at V and 6 bases at J, with 11 bases between the two ends. There are 11 residues in the CDR3. CDR3 amino acids: CSAPSLAEAFF. The CDR3 DNA reads TGCAGTGCCCCCAGTTTGGCTGAAGCTTTCTTT.

The rearrangement joins TRBV7-8 to TRBJ2-3; TRBD2 might be the D (5 bases). Germline CDR1 reads SGHVS; CDR2 reads FQNEAQ. Trimming removed 5 bases at V and 2 bases at J, with 14 bases between. This CDR3 comprises 15 residues. CDR3 protein: CASSPRRRLTDTQYF. CDR3 bases: TGTGCCAGCAGCCCCCGGAGGCGCCTCACAGATACGCAGTATTTT.

The V gene is TRBV10-3, the J gene TRBJ1-5; possibly TRBD1 for D (5 bases). The CDR3 has 15 amino acids. Germline CDR1 and CDR2: ENHRY and SYGVKD. Trimming shortened V by 4 bases and J by 6 bases, and 16 bases separated the two germline ends. The DNA for the CDR3 is TGTGCCATCAGTGCCACGGGGGGGACCGGTCAGCCCCAGCATTTT. Its protein product is CAISATGGTGQPQHF.

The V call is TRBV19, the J call TRBJ2-4; possibly TRBD2 for D (5 bases). The germline V gene encodes CDR1 LNHDA and CDR2 SQIVND (reference sequence). The germline V and J ends were trimmed by 1 base and 2 bases, with 12 bases remaining between them. There are 16 residues in the CDR3. The CDR3: CASSIGSRGTKNIQYF. The CDR3 nucleotides read TGTGCCAGTAGTATAGGTAGCCGGGGTACCAAAAACATTCAGTACTTC. Drawing the rest from reference TRBV19 and TRBJ2-4, the complete variable domain is DGGITQSPKYLFRKEGQNVTLSCEQNLNHDAMYWYRQDPGQGLRLIYYSQIVNDFQKGDIAEGYSVSREKKESFPLTVTSAQKNPTAFYLCASSIGSRGTKNIQYFGAGTRLSVL.

This chain links TRBV7-8 with TRBJ1-6; 7 bases agree with TRBD1. J lost 5 bases, V lost 5 bases, and 6 bases had no gene match. Per germline, CDR1 SGHVS and CDR2 FQNEAQ. The CDR3 sequence is 15 residues long. In DNA form, the CDR3 reads TGTGCCAGCAGCGCGCGGGACAGCCATAATTCACCCCTCCACTTT. Translated: CASSARDSHNSPLHF.

The chain uses TRBV3-1 (or the pseudogene TRBV3-2) and TRBJ2-7; possible D gene TRBD1, 5 bases. The CDR3 has 14 amino acids. Trimming shortened V by 1 base and J by 0 bases, and 7 bases separated the two germline ends. Germline lookup yields CDR1 LGHDT and CDR2 YNNKEL (reference sequence). The CDR3 loop reads CASSQGGGSYEQYF. The CDR3 DNA follows: TGTGCCAGCAGCCAAGGGGGCGGCTCCTACGAGCAGTACTTC.